This TCR beta chain was sequenced in a study of shared clonotypes between healthy human individuals. The count of this clone is one. The same CDR3 arises from other DNA sequences in this sample as well. Profiled with immunoSEQ multiplex PCR; TCRdb holds only in-frame clones, not every one. The sample lists some 2,000,000 clones; 90% to 97% were seen once. There are 14 residues in the CDR3. The V gene's germline CDR1 is SNHLY and CDR2 FYNNEI. Trimming shortened V by 3 bases and J by 1 base, and 6 bases separated the two germline ends. The receptor's source is a man in his late teens or twenties in good health. The sample comprised naive CD4+ T cells sorted from blood. Subset denoted: CD45RA+ positively selected. J is TRBJ2-2 and V is TRBV2; the D is unclear. CDR3 protein: CASSDPLNTGELFF. CDR3 coding DNA: TGTGCCAGCAGTGACCCCTTGAACACCGGGGAGCTGTTTTTT.